The 18 T cell receptor beta chains in this list originate from one sample, sequenced in a study of chemoradiotherapy in HPV16-positive cancers. TCRdb keeps only in-frame clones here, not all; method: immunoSEQ multiplex PCR. The repertoire has around 30,000 clones, approximately 91% of them found once; the top ten carry 22%. The input for sequencing was blood, taken from a patient who underwent chemoradiotherapy. Receptors originate from a human donor with HPV-associated anogenital cancer.

The chain joins TRBV11-2 to TRBJ1-3; no reliable D call. CDR1 and CDR2 from the germline V gene are SGHAT and FQNNGV. V was pared by 0 bases and J by 2 bases, with 8 bases between. The CDR3 is made up of 15 amino acids. The CDR3 loop reads CASSLDQVTGNTIYF. In DNA form, the CDR3 reads TGTGCCAGCAGCTTAGATCAAGTAACTGGAAACACCATATATTTT.

This clone was picked up a small number of times. CDR3 in amino acids: CASTDSYNEQFF. The CDR3 region has the DNA TGTGCCAGCACGGACTCCTACAATGAGCAGTTCTTC. The chain recombines TRBV11-1 with TRBJ2-1; unclear D gene. The V and J ends lost 7 bases and 0 bases respectively, with 4 bases between them. The CDR3 loop spans 12 amino acids. Germline CDR1 reads SGHAT; CDR2 reads FQDESV (reference sequence).

The rearrangement joins TRBV7-9 to TRBJ2-5; 8 bases align to TRBD1. The CDR3 runs to 15 residues. Looked up from germline, CDR1 is SEHNR and CDR2 is FQNEAQ (reference sequence). V was clipped by 6 bases and J by 4 bases; unmatched bases: 10. In DNA, the CDR3 is TGTGCCAGCAGTCCGACGGACAGGGACGTAGAGACCCAGTACTTC. It specifies CASSPTDRDVETQYF.

V is TRBV14 and J is TRBJ2-1; D is undetermined. V shed 4 bases and J shed 10 bases, with 8 bases lying between them. There are 11 residues in the CDR3. Germline CDR1 SGHDN, CDR2 FVKESK. The CDR3 nucleotides read TGTGCCAGCAGCCTGAGTACCGAGCAGTTCTTC. Its protein product is CASSLSTEQFF. Together with reference TRBV14 and TRBJ2-1, the CDR3 gives the full variable domain: EAGVTQFPSHSVIEKGQTVTLRCDPISGHDNLYWYRRVMGKEIKFLLHFVKESKQDESGMPNNRFLAERTGGTYSTLKVQPAELEDSGVYFCASSLSTEQFFGPGTRLTVL.

The rearrangement joins TRBV7-9 to TRBJ2-7; 11 bases match TRBD1. The V segment lost 4 bases and the J segment 3 bases; nucleotides outside the gene matches: 2. The CDR3 length is 14 residues. Germline CDR1 reads SEHNR; CDR2 reads FQNEAQ (reference sequence). This chain's CDR3 is CASSWGTGGYEQYF. The CDR3 DNA is TGTGCCAGCAGCTGGGGGACAGGGGGCTACGAGCAGTACTTC. Full variable domain (remainder filled in from reference TRBV7-9 and TRBJ2-7): DTGVSQNPRHKITKRGQNVTFRCDPISEHNRLYWYRQTLGQGPEFLTYFQNEAQLEKSRLLSDRFSAERPKGSFSTLEIQRTEQGDSAMYLCASSWGTGGYEQYFGPGTRLTVT.

The chain combines TRBV7-3 with TRBJ2-1; D possibly corresponds to TRBD2 (7 bases). This CDR3 has 17 residues. Germline V lookup: CDR1 SGHTA, CDR2 FQGTGA. V dropped 4 bases and J dropped 2 bases, with 18 bases sitting between them. CDR3: CASSSRSKGGPYNEQFF. DNA of the CDR3: TGTGCCAGCAGCTCCCGTTCTAAGGGGGGGCCCTACAATGAGCAGTTCTTC.

The CDR3 nucleotides read TGCGCCAGCAGCTCTACCATAGCGGGACATAGCACAGATACGCAGTATTTT. Translation gives CASSSTIAGHSTDTQYF. V and J are TRBV5-1 and TRBJ2-3; 8 nucleotides line up with TRBD2. Germline CDR1 and CDR2: SGHRS and YFSETQ. The CDR3 contains 17 residues. With 3 bases clipped from V and 0 bases from J, the junction kept 9 bases outside the gene matches.

The J gene is TRBJ2-2, the V gene TRBV25-1; 11 nucleotides align to TRBD1. The CDR3 spans 17 residues. V shed 0 bases, J shed 4 bases, and the junction held 4 bases outside the gene matches. Germline V gene data show CDR1 as MGHDK and CDR2 as SYGVNS. The CDR3 protein is CASSEYGGTGGTGELFF. The CDR3 nucleotides read TGTGCCAGCAGTGAATACGGGGGGACAGGGGGCACCGGGGAGCTGTTTTTT.

Written as DNA, the CDR3 is TGTGCCAGCAGCTCGGGACAGGGATCCTACGAGCAGTACTTC. Its translation is CASSSGQGSYEQYF. The chain employs TRBV13 and TRBJ2-7, with 9 bases matching TRBD1. J lost 1 base, V lost 4 bases, and 2 bases had no gene match. The length of the CDR3 is 14 residues. Germline assignment: CDR1 PRHDT and CDR2 FYEKMQ (reference sequence).

The chain uses TRBV7-9 and TRBJ2-5; 8 bases are shared with TRBD2. Germline V lookup: CDR1 SEHNR, CDR2 FQNEAQ (reference sequence). This CDR3 comprises 15 residues. V dropped 2 bases and J dropped 3; count of bases not matched to a gene: 5. The CDR3: CASSLIGAGEETQYF. In DNA, the CDR3 is TGTGCCAGCAGCTTAATCGGAGCGGGAGAAGAGACCCAGTACTTC.

This sequence joins TRBV2 and TRBJ2-7; D might be TRBD2 (5 bases). The V gene lost 8 bases and the J gene lost 3 bases, with 8 bases spanning the gap. CDR3 length: 11 residues. Germline V gives CDR1 SNHLY, CDR2 FYNNEI. The CDR3 here is CASVEGYEQYF. The CDR3 nucleotides are TGTGCCAGCGTCGAGGGCTACGAGCAGTACTTC.

The chain couples TRBV13 to TRBJ2-3; D is uncertain. With 5 bases removed from V and 2 bases from J, the gap between germline ends came to 20 bases. The CDR3 runs 17 residues. Germline V gene data show CDR1 as PRHDT and CDR2 as FYEKMQ (reference sequence). The CDR3 region is CASSQARTDRDTDTQYF. The CDR3 bases are TGTGCCAGCAGCCAAGCTCGGACGGATAGGGACACAGATACGCAGTATTTT.

This chain connects TRBV5-1 to TRBJ2-3; tentatively, D is TRBD2 (6 bases). The V gene's germline CDR1 is SGHRS and CDR2 YFSETQ. Trimming pared 4 bases from V and 0 bases from J, leaving 12 bases between. The CDR3 length is 15 residues. The CDR3 spells CASSPGTASTDTQYF. CDR3 DNA: TGCGCCAGCAGCCCCGGGACTGCTAGCACAGATACGCAGTATTTT.

The CDR3 nucleotides read TGCGCCAGCAGCTTGGACGGGGGAAGTGGCACTGAAGCTTTCTTT. Its translation: CASSLDGGSGTEAFF. This sequence joins TRBV5-1 and TRBJ1-1, with D maybe TRBD1 (5 bases). Germline V CDR1 and CDR2: SGHRS, YFSETQ. V gave up 0 bases and J gave up 4 bases, with 13 bases separating them. This CDR3 comprises 15 residues. The whole variable domain, filled in from reference TRBV5-1 and TRBJ1-1, reads KAGVTQTPRYLIKTRGQQVTLSCSPISGHRSVSWYQQTPGQGLQFLFEYFSETQRNKGNFPGRFSGRQFSNSRSEMNVSTLELGDSALYLCASSLDGGSGTEAFFGQGTRLTVV.

The chain links TRBV9 to TRBJ1-2; D is unresolved. Germline lookup yields CDR1 SGDLS and CDR2 YYNGEE. The CDR3 has 13 amino acids. V dropped 1 base and J dropped 3 bases, with 7 bases sitting between them. The CDR3 is CASSVMVDYGYTF. DNA for the CDR3: TGTGCCAGCAGCGTAATGGTGGACTATGGCTACACCTTC. The full variable domain, with the rest looked up from reference TRBV9 and TRBJ1-2, is DSGVTQTPKHLITATGQRVTLRCSPRSGDLSVYWYQQSLDQGLQFLIQYYNGEERAKGNILERFSAQQFPDLHSELNLSSLELGDSALYFCASSVMVDYGYTFGSGTRLTVV.

This chain uses TRBV5-1 with TRBJ2-4; D is undetermined. The CDR3 is 14 amino acids. Germline V CDR1 and CDR2: SGHRS, YFSETQ. V shed 6 bases and J shed 1 base, with 11 bases lying between them. DNA for the CDR3: TGCGCCAGCAAGGCGGAAGGGGCCAAAAACATTCAGTACTTC. It specifies CASKAEGAKNIQYF.

The rearrangement uses TRBV10-2 and TRBJ1-2, with a tentative D call TRBD1 (6 bases). CDR1 WSHSY and CDR2 SAAADI come from the germline V gene. The CDR3 sequence is 13 residues long. V was shortened by 5 bases and J by 4 bases, with 11 bases between the two germline ends. CDR3 loop: CASSSDSRYGYTF. The CDR3 DNA sequence: TGCGCCAGCAGTTCGGACAGCCGCTATGGCTACACCTTC.

The chain links TRBV27 to TRBJ2-7, with 7 bases lining up with TRBD2. This CDR3 is built from 14 residues. Germline CDR1 MNHEY, CDR2 SMNVEV (reference sequence). Trimming cost V 6 bases and J 3 bases; bases outside gene matches: 8. This CDR3 is CASRPSGGLYEQYF. The CDR3 nucleotides read TGTGCCAGCAGGCCTAGCGGAGGGCTCTACGAGCAGTACTTC.